The clone carrying this TCR beta chain was picked up a small number of times. The antigen is not known. The germline V gene has CDR1 DFQATT and CDR2 SNEGSKA (reference sequence). V was pared by 1 base and J by 0 bases, with 10 bases between. The CDR3 length is 15 residues. This record comes from a study of spatial heterogeneity in lung cancer. Regarding the study as a whole: Mutation counts in tumors were tracked by counts of expanded intratumoral alpha and beta TCRs.

Time point specified: sample taken at primary tumor resection. Using its own MiXCR run on the 5' RACE reads, TCRdb lists one record per CDR3 protein. Of approximately 2,000 distinct CDR3 sequences listed, about 36% are singletons. The TCR comes from a male donor with early-stage non-small cell lung cancer. The chain links TRBV20-1 to TRBJ2-1, with D tentatively TRBD2 (6 bases). This material consisted of lung tumor tissue, taken at surgery. CDR3 DNA: TGCAGTGCTAGAGGCCTAGCGAGCTCCTACAATGAGCAGTTCTTC. Translating gives CSARGLASSYNEQFF.